This is a list of T cell receptor beta chains from one sample in a study of T-cell reconstitution after alpha-beta-depleted transplantation in children. TCRdb called the PCR reads again in MiXCR, with one record for every CDR3 protein. The repertoire holds roughly 220,000 distinct CDR3 sequences, with about 12% as singletons. The starting material was PBMCs from the stem cell graft donor, obtained from the stem cell graft. Every receptor here comes from a human donor who donated a stem cell graft to a child with acute lymphoblastic leukemia. Both conserved end residues are part of each CDR3. Each record gives: V gene, clone size, J gene, D gene, CDR3 protein, CDR3 DNA. D genes are given only for firm matches. The size field is filled for only some rows; it gives once, few, many or a size class.

v_gene: TRBV6-5; abundance: -; j_gene: TRBJ2-2; d_gene: -; CDR3aa: CASSHSRRLGTGELFF; CDR3nt: TGTGCCAGCAGTCACAGCAGGCGGTTGGGGACCGGGGAGCTGTTTTTT
v_gene: TRBV28; abundance: few; j_gene: TRBJ2-1; d_gene: TRBD2; CDR3aa: CASSPLPIISLRETNEQFF; CDR3nt: TGTGCCAGCAGTCCCCTTCCGATCATTAGTCTGCGGGAGACGAATGAGCAGTTCTTC
v_gene: TRBV19; abundance: many; j_gene: TRBJ1-5; d_gene: -; CDR3aa: CASSMVRGMPSGNQPQHF; CDR3nt: TGTGCCAGTAGTATGGTGAGGGGGATGCCTTCCGGCAATCAGCCCCAGCATTTT
v_gene: TRBV7-2; abundance: many; j_gene: TRBJ1-1; d_gene: -; CDR3aa: CASSPTGARVAFF; CDR3nt: TGTGCCAGCAGCCCCACCGGGGCCCGAGTAGCTTTCTTT
v_gene: TRBV20-1; abundance: many; j_gene: TRBJ2-1; d_gene: TRBD2; CDR3aa: CSALVLAGAASEQFF; CDR3nt: TGCAGTGCCCTCGTACTAGCGGGAGCCGCGAGTGAGCAGTTCTTC
v_gene: TRBV15; abundance: many; j_gene: TRBJ2-4; d_gene: TRBD1; CDR3aa: CATSTPGQGITGIQYF; CDR3nt: TGTGCCACCAGCACCCCGGGACAGGGGATAACAGGGATTCAGTACTTC
v_gene: TRBV25-1; abundance: -; j_gene: TRBJ2-5; d_gene: TRBD2; CDR3aa: CASGDSSGGVGVWTQYF; CDR3nt: TGTGCCAGCGGTGATTCTAGCGGGGGGGTTGGCGTGTGGACCCAGTACTTC
v_gene: TRBV6-5; abundance: many; j_gene: TRBJ1-1; d_gene: TRBD1; CDR3aa: CASTPWGQGKRGDNTDAEAFF; CDR3nt: TGTGCCAGCACGCCCTGGGGACAGGGGAAAAGGGGGGACAACACTGACGCTGAAGCTTTCTTT
v_gene: TRBV28; abundance: many; j_gene: TRBJ2-7; d_gene: -; CDR3aa: CASSWDGSTMGYEQYF; CDR3nt: TGTGCCAGCAGTTGGGACGGGTCGACCATGGGTTACGAGCAGTACTTC
v_gene: TRBV13; abundance: -; j_gene: TRBJ2-1; d_gene: -; CDR3aa: CASSLYRAYNEQFF; CDR3nt: TGTGCCAGCAGCTTATACAGAGCCTACAATGAGCAGTTCTTC
v_gene: TRBV9; abundance: many; j_gene: TRBJ2-1; d_gene: -; CDR3aa: CASSVYGRIDNEQFF; CDR3nt: TGTGCCAGCAGCGTATACGGGAGAATCGACAATGAGCAGTTCTTC
v_gene: TRBV12-3/TRBV12-4; abundance: many; j_gene: TRBJ1-1; d_gene: -; CDR3aa: CASDYSGSNTEAFF; CDR3nt: TGTGCCAGCGACTACTCGGGCAGCAACACTGAAGCTTTCTTT
v_gene: TRBV7-2; abundance: many; j_gene: TRBJ2-5; d_gene: TRBD1; CDR3aa: CASSSHRGGETQYF; CDR3nt: TGTGCCAGCAGCTCACACAGGGGTGGGGAGACCCAGTACTTC
v_gene: TRBV20-1; abundance: many; j_gene: TRBJ2-5; d_gene: TRBD1; CDR3aa: CSASGTEETQYF; CDR3nt: TGCAGTGCTAGTGGGACAGAAGAGACCCAGTACTTC
v_gene: TRBV6-1; abundance: -; j_gene: TRBJ2-7; d_gene: -; CDR3aa: CASRIRKQERNEQYF; CDR3nt: TGTGCCAGCAGAATACGAAAGCAGGAGAGGAACGAGCAGTACTTC
v_gene: TRBV10-3; abundance: -; j_gene: TRBJ2-2; d_gene: -; CDR3aa: CAISVNPGPPKRTGELFF; CDR3nt: TGTGCCATCAGTGTGAATCCAGGGCCGCCCAAACGTACCGGGGAGCTGTTTTTT
v_gene: TRBV18; abundance: few; j_gene: TRBJ2-6; d_gene: -; CDR3aa: CASSRQTSGANVLTF; CDR3nt: TGTGCCAGCTCACGACAGACATCTGGGGCCAACGTCCTGACTTTC
v_gene: TRBV6-2/TRBV6-3; abundance: many; j_gene: TRBJ2-7; d_gene: TRBD1; CDR3aa: CASRTETGGRNEQYF; CDR3nt: TGTGCCAGCAGAACAGAAACAGGGGGACGTAACGAGCAGTACTTC
v_gene: TRBV7-2; abundance: many; j_gene: TRBJ2-2; d_gene: -; CDR3aa: CASSLGFSRVTGELFF; CDR3nt: TGTGCCAGCAGCTTAGGGTTTAGCAGGGTCACCGGGGAGCTGTTTTTT
v_gene: TRBV7-7; abundance: many; j_gene: TRBJ2-5; d_gene: -; CDR3aa: CASSLTPGYQETQYF; CDR3nt: TGTGCTAGCAGCTTAACCCCCGGGTACCAAGAGACCCAGTACTTC
v_gene: TRBV5-1; abundance: many; j_gene: TRBJ1-1; d_gene: -; CDR3aa: CASSGGIEAFF; CDR3nt: TGCGCCAGCAGCGGGGGAATTGAAGCTTTCTTT
v_gene: TRBV20-1; abundance: few; j_gene: TRBJ2-1; d_gene: -; CDR3aa: CSAPHGGSSYNEQFF; CDR3nt: TGCAGTGCTCCCCACGGCGGTAGCTCCTACAATGAGCAGTTCTTC
v_gene: TRBV12-3/TRBV12-4; abundance: many; j_gene: TRBJ2-1; d_gene: -; CDR3aa: CASTPGVGAYNEQFF; CDR3nt: TGTGCCAGCACCCCCGGGGTAGGGGCCTACAATGAGCAGTTCTTC
v_gene: TRBV7-2; abundance: many; j_gene: TRBJ2-5; d_gene: -; CDR3aa: CASSLMRGRETQYF; CDR3nt: TGTGCCAGCAGCTTGATGAGGGGTAGGGAGACCCAGTACTTC
v_gene: TRBV5-1; abundance: many; j_gene: TRBJ2-3; d_gene: TRBD2; CDR3aa: CASSFSGSSSTDTQYF; CDR3nt: TGCGCCAGCAGCTTTAGCGGGAGCTCTAGCACAGATACGCAGTATTTT
v_gene: TRBV9; abundance: many; j_gene: TRBJ2-3; d_gene: -; CDR3aa: CASKAGDTQYF; CDR3nt: TGTGCCAGCAAAGCGGGAGATACGCAGTATTTT
v_gene: TRBV12-3/TRBV12-4; abundance: many; j_gene: TRBJ2-5; d_gene: TRBD1; CDR3aa: CASKNTGEETQYF; CDR3nt: TGTGCCAGCAAAAATACAGGGGAAGAGACCCAGTACTTC
v_gene: TRBV20-1; abundance: few; j_gene: TRBJ1-1; d_gene: TRBD1; CDR3aa: CSARARQGPNTEAFF; CDR3nt: TGCAGTGCTAGAGCTAGACAGGGGCCGAACACTGAAGCTTTCTTT
v_gene: TRBV7-2; abundance: -; j_gene: TRBJ1-2; d_gene: -; CDR3aa: CASSRRGTGYGYTF; CDR3nt: TGTGCCAGCAGCAGGCGGGGTACAGGCTATGGCTACACCTTC
v_gene: TRBV28; abundance: many; j_gene: TRBJ2-3; d_gene: -; CDR3aa: CASSFMADGTDTQYF; CDR3nt: TGTGCCAGCAGTTTCATGGCGGATGGCACAGATACGCAGTATTTT
v_gene: TRBV5-1; abundance: many; j_gene: TRBJ1-5; d_gene: TRBD1; CDR3aa: CASSATGGEGQPQHF; CDR3nt: TGCGCCAGCAGCGCGACAGGGGGAGAGGGTCAGCCCCAGCATTTT
v_gene: TRBV20-1; abundance: few; j_gene: TRBJ2-1; d_gene: -; CDR3aa: CSAAGIGNEQFF; CDR3nt: TGCAGTGCGGCCGGGATTGGGAATGAGCAGTTCTTC
v_gene: TRBV11-2; abundance: few; j_gene: TRBJ2-3; d_gene: -; CDR3aa: CASSLSRGQMRDTQYF; CDR3nt: TGTGCCAGCAGCTTAAGTAGAGGACAAATGAGAGATACGCAGTATTTT
v_gene: TRBV6-2/TRBV6-3; abundance: few; j_gene: TRBJ2-7; d_gene: TRBD2; CDR3aa: CASSYSFGTQGGLAAYEQYF; CDR3nt: TGTGCCAGCAGTTACTCATTCGGGACCCAGGGGGGACTAGCGGCATACGAGCAGTACTTC
v_gene: TRBV29-1; abundance: many; j_gene: TRBJ2-2; d_gene: -; CDR3aa: CSVGSTWKDGELFF; CDR3nt: TGCAGCGTTGGATCGACGTGGAAGGACGGGGAGCTGTTTTTT
v_gene: TRBV5-1; abundance: many; j_gene: TRBJ1-4; d_gene: TRBD1; CDR3aa: CASSPQDRGQLFF; CDR3nt: TGCGCCAGCAGCCCTCAGGACAGGGGGCAACTGTTTTTT
v_gene: TRBV18; abundance: many; j_gene: TRBJ1-1; d_gene: -; CDR3aa: CASSPRSGVGTEAFF; CDR3nt: TGTGCCAGCTCACCAAGATCAGGGGTGGGCACTGAAGCTTTCTTT
v_gene: TRBV7-9; abundance: many; j_gene: TRBJ2-1; d_gene: -; CDR3aa: CASRGDFSYNEQFF; CDR3nt: TGTGCCAGCAGGGGGGACTTCTCCTACAATGAGCAGTTCTTC
v_gene: TRBV7-9; abundance: many; j_gene: TRBJ2-7; d_gene: TRBD1; CDR3aa: CASSYRDRLYEQYF; CDR3nt: TGTGCCAGCAGCTACCGGGACAGATTGTACGAGCAGTACTTC
v_gene: TRBV5-1; abundance: many; j_gene: TRBJ2-7; d_gene: -; CDR3aa: CASSSHLRARGYEQYF; CDR3nt: TGCGCCAGCAGCTCACACCTGAGGGCCCGGGGCTACGAGCAGTACTTC
v_gene: TRBV20-1; abundance: many; j_gene: TRBJ1-1; d_gene: -; CDR3aa: CSASPGIMNTEAFF; CDR3nt: TGCAGTGCTAGCCCCGGGATAATGAACACTGAAGCTTTCTTT